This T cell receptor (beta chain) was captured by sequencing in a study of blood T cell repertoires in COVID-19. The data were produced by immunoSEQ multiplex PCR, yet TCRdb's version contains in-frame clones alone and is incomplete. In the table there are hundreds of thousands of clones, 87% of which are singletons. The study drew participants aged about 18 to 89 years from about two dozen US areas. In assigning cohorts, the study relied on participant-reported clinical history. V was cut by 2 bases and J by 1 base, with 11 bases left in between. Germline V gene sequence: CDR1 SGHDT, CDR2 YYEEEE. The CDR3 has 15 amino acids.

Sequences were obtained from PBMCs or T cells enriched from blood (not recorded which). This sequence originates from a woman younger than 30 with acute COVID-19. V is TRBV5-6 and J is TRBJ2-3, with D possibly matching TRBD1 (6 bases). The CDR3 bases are TGTGCCAGCAGCTTCACAGGGTTGGGCACAGATACGCAGTATTTT. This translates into CASSFTGLGTDTQYF.